Given below is one T cell receptor beta chain in context. The sample comes from a study of radiation and T cells in renal cell carcinoma. The V end lost 5 bases, the J end lost 1 base, and 11 bases lay between the germline ends. CDR3 length: 14 amino acids. Germline loops: CDR1 LNHDA, CDR2 SQIVND (reference sequence). Profiled with immunoSEQ multiplex PCR; TCRdb holds only in-frame clones, not every one. Here the sample spans 150,000 to 180,000 clones, roughly 89% being singletons. Time point given: blood 2 weeks post-SBRT. Specified treatment: 15 Gy SBRT to primary tumor, nephrectomy 4 weeks later. This chain links TRBV19 with TRBJ1-1; perhaps TRBD1 as D (5 bases). The sequence derives from a woman between 50 and 59 years old with renal cell carcinoma. The sequenced sample was blood, obtained from a patient whose treatment included radiotherapy and nephrectomy. CDR3 region: CASSPGHGNTEAFF. The CDR3 DNA reads as TGTGCCAGTAGTCCCGGACACGGGAACACTGAAGCTTTCTTT.